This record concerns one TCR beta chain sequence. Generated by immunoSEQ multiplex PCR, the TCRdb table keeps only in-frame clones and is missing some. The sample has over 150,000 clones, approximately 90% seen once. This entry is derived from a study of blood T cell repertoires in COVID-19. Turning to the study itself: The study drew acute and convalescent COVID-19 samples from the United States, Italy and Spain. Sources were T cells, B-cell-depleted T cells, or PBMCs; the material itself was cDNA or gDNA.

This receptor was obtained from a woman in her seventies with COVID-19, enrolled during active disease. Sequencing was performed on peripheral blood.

This CDR3 reads CASHRGGERRETQYF. CDR3 DNA: TGCGCCTCCCATCGGGGGGGGGAAAGGCGAGAGACCCAGTACTTC. The chain is built from TRBV5-1 and TRBJ2-5; the match to TRBD2 covers 8 bases. CDR3 length equals 15 residues. The germline CDR1 and CDR2 sequences are SGHRS and YFSETQ. Unmatched junction bases numbered 15, after V lost 10 bases and J lost 4 bases.